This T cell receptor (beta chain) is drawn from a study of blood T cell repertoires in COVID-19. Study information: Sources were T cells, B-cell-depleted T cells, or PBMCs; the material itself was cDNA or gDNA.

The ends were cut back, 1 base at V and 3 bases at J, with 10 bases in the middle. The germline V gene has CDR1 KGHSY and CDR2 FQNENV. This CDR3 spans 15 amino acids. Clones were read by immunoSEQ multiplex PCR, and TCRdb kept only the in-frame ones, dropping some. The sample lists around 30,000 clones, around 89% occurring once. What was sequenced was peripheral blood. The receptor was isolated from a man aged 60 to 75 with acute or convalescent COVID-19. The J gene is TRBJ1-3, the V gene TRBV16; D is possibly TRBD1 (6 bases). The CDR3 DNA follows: TGTGCCAGCAGCCAATATGCAGGGGATGGAAACACCATATATTTT. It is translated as CASSQYAGDGNTIYF.